These 16 T cell receptor beta chains were sequenced from one sample in a study of blood T cell repertoires in COVID-19. Method: immunoSEQ multiplex PCR; TCRdb's copy keeps in-frame clones and lacks some. The sample lists about 24,000 clones; around 86% were seen once. Sequenced sample: peripheral blood. Receptors were obtained from an elderly woman with active or convalescent COVID-19.

The chain links TRBV7-2 to TRBJ2-7; 10 bases are a match to TRBD2. V dropped 6 bases and J dropped 3; count of bases not matched to a gene: 5. Germline lookup yields CDR1 SGHTA and CDR2 FQGNSA. The CDR3 is made up of 14 amino acids. The CDR3 bases are TGTGCCAGCAGATCCCGGACTAGCGGCTACGAGCAGTACTTC. Translated, it gives CASRSRTSGYEQYF.

The chain recombines TRBV7-2 with TRBJ1-2; TRBD1 is a possible D gene (6 bases). Germline V lookup: CDR1 SGHTA, CDR2 FQGNSA. CDR3 length: 15 residues. The V end lost 5 bases, the J end lost 2 bases, and 15 bases lay between the germline ends. CDR3 sequence: CASSLARTVNYGYTF. As DNA, the CDR3 is TGTGCCAGCAGCCTGGCACGGACAGTGAACTATGGCTACACCTTC.

The chain carries TRBV29-1 and TRBJ2-7; D perhaps matches TRBD2 (6 bases). The CDR3 loop spans 12 amino acids. Germline V gene sequence: CDR1 SQVTM, CDR2 ANQGSEA. Trimming pared 4 bases from V and 0 bases from J, leaving 7 bases between. The CDR3, as DNA: TGCAGCGTTGTTAGCGGCTCCTACGAGCAGTACTTC. Translated, it gives CSVVSGSYEQYF.

The V gene is TRBV11-2, the J gene TRBJ1-2; no clear D. V gave up 6 bases and J gave up 4 bases, with 18 bases separating them. Per germline, CDR1 SGHAT and CDR2 FQNNGV. The length of the CDR3 is 15 residues. The CDR3 loop is CASSLPPGKTYGYTF. The CDR3 DNA sequence: TGTGCCAGCAGTCTCCCCCCCGGGAAAACCTATGGCTACACCTTC.

The CDR3 DNA reads TGCAGCCTCGGGGGGGGCTACAAGACCCAGTACTTC. Amino acid sequence: CSLGGGYKTQYF. This chain connects TRBV29-1 to TRBJ2-5; 8 nucleotides align to TRBD2. Germline CDR1 is SQVTM and CDR2 is ANQGSEA. J was trimmed by 6 bases and V by 8 bases; bases with no gene match: 8. This CDR3 has 12 residues.

The chain uses TRBV27 and TRBJ2-1, with D possibly being TRBD2 (6 bases). Trimming removed 8 bases at V and 3 bases at J, with 17 bases between. Germline CDR1 MNHEY, CDR2 SMNVEV (reference sequence). CDR3 length: 15 amino acids. In nucleotides, the CDR3 is TGTGCCAGCCAGTTCAGGGCGGGAAACTACAATGAGCAGTTCTTC. Its protein is CASQFRAGNYNEQFF.

This clone was seen just once. The V gene is TRBV2, the J gene TRBJ2-3; 12 nucleotides align to TRBD2. V gave up 6 bases and J gave up 0 bases; unmatched junction bases: 1. The CDR3 has 15 amino acids. Per the germline V gene, CDR1 is SNHLY and CDR2 is FYNNEI. The CDR3 loop reads CASRLAGGSTDTQYF. CDR3 coding DNA: TGTGCCAGCAGACTAGCGGGGGGAAGCACAGATACGCAGTATTTT.

V usage is TRBV18 and J usage is TRBJ2-3, with a tentative D call TRBD1 (6 bases). Looked up from germline, CDR1 is KGHSH and CDR2 is LQKENI. The CDR3 is made up of 17 amino acids. V lost 2 bases and J lost 0, with 15 bases in between. The CDR3 loop reads CASSPSTGTPSTDTQYF. The DNA for the CDR3 is TGTGCCAGCTCACCATCTACCGGGACACCTAGCACAGATACGCAGTATTTT.

J is TRBJ2-5 and V is TRBV7-3; 8 bases align to TRBD2. The CDR3 covers 16 residues. V lost 5 bases to trimming and J lost 1 base; unmatched junction nucleotides: 9. Germline CDR1 SGHTA, CDR2 FQGTGA. The CDR3 reads CASSPHAGGTQETQYF. CDR3 DNA sequence: TGTGCCAGCAGCCCCCATGCGGGGGGAACCCAAGAGACCCAGTACTTC.

This chain joins TRBV24-1 and TRBJ2-7; 7 nucleotides match TRBD2. V dropped 11 bases and J dropped 6; count of bases not matched to a gene: 15. The CDR3 extends over 14 amino acids. Looked up from germline, CDR1 is KGHDR and CDR2 is SFDVKD. The chain's CDR3 is CASPERGIRREQYF. CDR3 sequence (DNA): TGTGCCAGCCCCGAGCGGGGAATCCGACGCGAGCAGTACTTC.

This clone was observed a few times. This chain connects TRBV11-3 to TRBJ2-3, with D unclear. The germline gives CDR1 SGHNT, CDR2 YENEEA. There are 14 residues in the CDR3. V lost 4 bases and J lost 4, with 12 bases in between. CDR3 DNA: TGTGCCAGCAGCTCCCCTCGGTCCGCAGATACGCAGTATTTT. This encodes CASSSPRSADTQYF.

The table lists this clone with a count of one. The rearrangement links TRBV7-2 to TRBJ2-2; no reliable D call. Germline lookup yields CDR1 SGHTA and CDR2 FQGNSA. This CDR3 is 15 amino acids long. V dropped 5 bases and J dropped 4 bases, with 14 bases sitting between them. The CDR3 region has the DNA TGTGCCAGCAGCCCCCTATCGCTAGGCACCGGGGAGCTGTTTTTT. It specifies CASSPLSLGTGELFF.

The gene calls are TRBV11-2 and TRBJ2-5; 9 nucleotides align to TRBD2. Germline CDR1 and CDR2: SGHAT and FQNNGV. Trimming took 1 base from V and 4 from J; bases not matched to a gene: 16. CDR3 length equals 19 residues. The CDR3 bases are TGTGCCAGCAGCTTAGGAGGCGGAAGAAGCGGGGGGCGGGCAGAGACCCAGTACTTC. This encodes CASSLGGGRSGGRAETQYF.

The sample holds one count of this clone. This chain joins TRBV28 and TRBJ2-7; TRBD2 agrees at 8 bases. Germline loops: CDR1 MDHEN, CDR2 SYDVKM. The CDR3 loop spans 15 amino acids. The V gene end was trimmed by 6 bases and the J gene end by 2 bases; junction bases not matched to a gene: 9. The CDR3 loop reads CASSLSPGRAYEQYF. The CDR3 region has the DNA TGTGCCAGCAGCCTAAGCCCCGGGAGGGCCTACGAGCAGTACTTC.

The chain carries TRBV3-1 (or the pseudogene TRBV3-2) and TRBJ2-7; 9 nucleotides agree with TRBD2. The junction had 9 bases not matched to a gene; V was cut back by 4 bases and J by 5 bases. Germline values: CDR1 LGHDT, CDR2 YNNKEL (reference sequence). This CDR3 is built from 15 residues. CDR3 sequence: CASSLGTSRPHEQYF. In DNA form, the CDR3 reads TGTGCCAGCAGCCTAGGGACTAGCCGCCCCCACGAGCAGTACTTC.

The J gene is TRBJ2-1, the V gene TRBV4-1; 9 bases fit TRBD2. The CDR3 runs 19 residues. The J segment lost 3 bases and the V segment lost 1 base, leaving 13 bases of the junction unmatched. Per germline, CDR1 MGHRA and CDR2 YSYEKL. CDR3 sequence: CASSQARSGRPPYYNEQFF. The CDR3 DNA follows: TGCGCCAGCAGCCAAGCTCGGAGCGGGAGGCCTCCATACTACAATGAGCAGTTCTTC.